This T cell receptor (beta chain) was recovered during a study of somatic mutations in cytotoxic T cells in rheumatoid arthritis. This CDR3 spans 13 amino acids. Germline CDR1 SEHNR, CDR2 FQNEAQ (reference sequence). V shed 5 bases and J 4 bases; nucleotides not matched to a gene: 3. Repertoires were generated with immunoSEQ multiplex PCR, while TCRdb's copy carries only in-frame clones and drops some. The sample has 27,000 or so clones, around 87% seen once. The sequenced sample consisted of CD8+ T cells sorted from blood. The chain joins TRBV7-9 to TRBJ2-3, with 7 bases lining up with TRBD2. This clonotype was sampled from an adult with rheumatoid arthritis. The CDR3 spells CASSPSGSDTQYF. CDR3 coding DNA: TGTGCCAGCAGCCCTAGCGGTTCAGATACGCAGTATTTT.